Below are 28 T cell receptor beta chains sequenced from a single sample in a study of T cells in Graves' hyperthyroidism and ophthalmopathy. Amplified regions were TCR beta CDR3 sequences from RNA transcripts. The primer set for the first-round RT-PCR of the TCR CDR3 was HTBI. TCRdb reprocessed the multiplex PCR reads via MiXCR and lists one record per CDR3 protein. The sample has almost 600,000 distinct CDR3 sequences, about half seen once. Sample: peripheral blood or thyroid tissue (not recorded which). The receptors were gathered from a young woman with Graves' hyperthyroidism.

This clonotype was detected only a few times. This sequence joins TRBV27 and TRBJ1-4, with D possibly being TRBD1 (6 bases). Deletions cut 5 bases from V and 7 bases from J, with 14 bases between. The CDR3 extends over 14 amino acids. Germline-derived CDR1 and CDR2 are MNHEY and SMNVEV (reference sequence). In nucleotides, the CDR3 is TGTGCCAGCAGTACCAGGGGAGGTGGTGAAAAACTGTTTTTT. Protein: CASSTRGGGEKLFF.

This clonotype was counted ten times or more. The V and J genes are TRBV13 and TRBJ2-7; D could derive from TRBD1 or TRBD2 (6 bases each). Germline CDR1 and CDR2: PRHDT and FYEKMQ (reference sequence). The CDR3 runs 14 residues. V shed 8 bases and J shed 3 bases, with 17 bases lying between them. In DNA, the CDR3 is TGTGCCAGCTCGGGGGCTAGCGCACACTACGAGCAGTACTTC. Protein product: CASSGASAHYEQYF.

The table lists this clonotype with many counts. The CDR3 sequence: CASSLEEGVEQYF. The CDR3 coding sequence is TGTGCCAGCAGCTTAGAGGAGGGTGTCGAGCAGTACTTC. The V and J genes are TRBV11-3 and TRBJ2-7, with D possibly TRBD2 on 6 matching bases. The CDR3 totals 13 residues. V was shortened by 0 bases and J by 6 bases, with 9 bases between the two germline ends. Germline V gene lookup returns CDR1 SGHNT and CDR2 YENEEA.

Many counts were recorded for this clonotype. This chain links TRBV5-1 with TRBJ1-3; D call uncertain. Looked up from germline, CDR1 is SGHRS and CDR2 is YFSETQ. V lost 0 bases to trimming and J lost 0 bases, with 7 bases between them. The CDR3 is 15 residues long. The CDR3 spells CASSLGQYSGNTIYF. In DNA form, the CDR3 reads TGCGCCAGCAGCTTGGGACAATACTCTGGAAACACCATATATTTT.

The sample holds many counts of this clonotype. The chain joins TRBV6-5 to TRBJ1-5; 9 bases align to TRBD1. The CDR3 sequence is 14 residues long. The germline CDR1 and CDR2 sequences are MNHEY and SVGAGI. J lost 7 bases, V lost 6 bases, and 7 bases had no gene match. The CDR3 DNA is TGTGCCAGCAGGCCGGGACAGGGAGGCCAGCCCCAGCATTTT. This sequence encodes CASRPGQGGQPQHF.

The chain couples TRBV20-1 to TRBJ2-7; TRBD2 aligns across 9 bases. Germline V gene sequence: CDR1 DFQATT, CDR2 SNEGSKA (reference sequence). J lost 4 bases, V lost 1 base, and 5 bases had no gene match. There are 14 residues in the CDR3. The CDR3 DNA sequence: TGCAGTGCTAGAGGTAGCGGGGGCGGGTACGAGCAGTACTTC. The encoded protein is CSARGSGGGYEQYF.

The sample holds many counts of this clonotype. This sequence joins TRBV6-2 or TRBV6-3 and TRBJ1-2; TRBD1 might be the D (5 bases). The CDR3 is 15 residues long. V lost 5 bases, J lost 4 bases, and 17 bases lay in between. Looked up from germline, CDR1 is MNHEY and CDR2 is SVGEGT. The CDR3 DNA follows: TGTGCCAGCAGTGACCGCGCACCGGGGGGCTATGGCTACACCTTC. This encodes CASSDRAPGGYGYTF.

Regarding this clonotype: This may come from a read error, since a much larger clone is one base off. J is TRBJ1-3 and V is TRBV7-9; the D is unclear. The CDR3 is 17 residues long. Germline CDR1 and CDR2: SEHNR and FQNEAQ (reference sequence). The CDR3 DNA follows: TGTGCCAGCAGCTTAGGTGGTGTGGCAGGCCCTGGAAGCACCATATATTTT. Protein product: CASSLGGVAGPGSTIYF. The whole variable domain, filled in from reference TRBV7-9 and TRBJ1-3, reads DTGVSQNPRHKITKRGQNVTFRCDPISEHNRLYWYRQTLGQGPEFLTYFQNEAQLEKSRLLSDRFSAERPKGSFSTLEIQRTEQGDSAMYLCASSLGGVAGPGSTIYFGEGSWLTVV.

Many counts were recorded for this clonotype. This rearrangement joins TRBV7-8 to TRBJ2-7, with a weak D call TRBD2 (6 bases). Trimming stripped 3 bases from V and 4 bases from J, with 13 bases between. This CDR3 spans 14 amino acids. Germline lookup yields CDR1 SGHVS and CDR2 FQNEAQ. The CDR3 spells CASSFSGATYEQYF. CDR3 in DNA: TGTGCCAGCAGCTTTAGCGGAGCAACTTACGAGCAGTACTTC.

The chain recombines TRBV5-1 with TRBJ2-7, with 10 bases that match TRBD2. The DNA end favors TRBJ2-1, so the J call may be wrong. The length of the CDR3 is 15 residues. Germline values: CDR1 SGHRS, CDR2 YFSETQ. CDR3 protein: CASSLASSGSREQFF. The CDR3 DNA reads TGCGCCAGCAGCTTGGCGTCTAGCGGGAGCCGAGAGCAGTTCTTC.

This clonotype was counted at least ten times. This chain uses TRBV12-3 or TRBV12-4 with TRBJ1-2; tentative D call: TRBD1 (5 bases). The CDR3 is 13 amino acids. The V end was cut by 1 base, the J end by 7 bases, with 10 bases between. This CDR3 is CASSLEGRVGYTF. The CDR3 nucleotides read TGTGCCAGCAGTTTAGAGGGCAGGGTTGGCTACACCTTC.

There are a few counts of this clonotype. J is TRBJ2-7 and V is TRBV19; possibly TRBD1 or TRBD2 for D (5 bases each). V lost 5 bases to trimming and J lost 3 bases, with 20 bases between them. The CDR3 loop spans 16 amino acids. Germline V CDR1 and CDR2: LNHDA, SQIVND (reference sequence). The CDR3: CASSDGTKNQGYEQYF. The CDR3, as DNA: TGTGCCAGTAGTGATGGGACCAAAAATCAGGGCTACGAGCAGTACTTC.

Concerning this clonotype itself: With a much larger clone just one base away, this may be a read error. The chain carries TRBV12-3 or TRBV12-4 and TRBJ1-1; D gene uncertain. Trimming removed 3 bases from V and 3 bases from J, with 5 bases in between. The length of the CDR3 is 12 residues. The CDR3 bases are TGTGCCAGCAGTTTTCGGCACACTGAAGCTTTCTTT. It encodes CASSFRHTEAFF.

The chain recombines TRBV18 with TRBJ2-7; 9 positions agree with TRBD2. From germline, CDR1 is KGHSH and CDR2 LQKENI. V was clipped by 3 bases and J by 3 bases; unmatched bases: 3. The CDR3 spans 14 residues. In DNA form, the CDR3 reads TGTGCCAGCTCACCCCCGACTAGCGGCTACGAGCAGTACTTC. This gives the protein CASSPPTSGYEQYF.

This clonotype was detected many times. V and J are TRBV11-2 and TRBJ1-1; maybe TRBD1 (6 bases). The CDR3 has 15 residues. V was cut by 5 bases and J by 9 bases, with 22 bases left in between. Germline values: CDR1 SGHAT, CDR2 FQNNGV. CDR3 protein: CASSQGFAGREKAFF. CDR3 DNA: TGTGCCAGCAGCCAGGGGTTTGCAGGAAGGGAAAAAGCTTTCTTT.

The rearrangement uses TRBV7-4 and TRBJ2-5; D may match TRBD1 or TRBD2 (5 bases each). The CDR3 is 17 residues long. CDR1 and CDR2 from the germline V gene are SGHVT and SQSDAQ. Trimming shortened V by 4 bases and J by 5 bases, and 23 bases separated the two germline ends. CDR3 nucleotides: TGTGCCAGCAGCTCGGGACCAGCAGAGGCGGTCGGGGAGACCCAGTACTTC. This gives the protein CASSSGPAEAVGETQYF.

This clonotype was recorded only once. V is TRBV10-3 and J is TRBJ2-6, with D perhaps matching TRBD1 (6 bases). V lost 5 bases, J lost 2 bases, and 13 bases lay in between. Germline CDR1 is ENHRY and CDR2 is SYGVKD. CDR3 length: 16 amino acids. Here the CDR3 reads CAISSGAVTGANVLTF. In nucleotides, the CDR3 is TGTGCCATCAGTTCAGGGGCGGTAACTGGGGCCAACGTCCTGACTTTC.

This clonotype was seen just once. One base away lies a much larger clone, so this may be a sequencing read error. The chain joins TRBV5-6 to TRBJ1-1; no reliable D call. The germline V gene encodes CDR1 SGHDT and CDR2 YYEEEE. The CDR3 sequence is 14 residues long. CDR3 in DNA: TGTGCCAGCAGCTCACCACTAGGGCTCACTGAAGCTCTCTTT. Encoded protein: CASSSPLGLTEALF.

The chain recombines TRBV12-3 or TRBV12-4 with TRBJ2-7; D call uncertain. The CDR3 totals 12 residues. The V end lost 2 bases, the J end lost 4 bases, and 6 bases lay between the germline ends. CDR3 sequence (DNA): TGTGCCAGCAGTTTACTCCAATACGAGCAGTACTTC. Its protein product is CASSLLQYEQYF.

This chain's CDR3 is CASKRTGTATEAFF. The CDR3 DNA reads TGTGCCAGCAAGCGGACAGGGACAGCGACCGAAGCTTTCTTT. This chain links TRBV12-3 or TRBV12-4 with TRBJ1-1, with 8 bases matching TRBD1. The CDR3 extends over 14 amino acids. After removal of 7 bases from V and 8 bases from J, the junction contained 12 bases not matched to a gene.

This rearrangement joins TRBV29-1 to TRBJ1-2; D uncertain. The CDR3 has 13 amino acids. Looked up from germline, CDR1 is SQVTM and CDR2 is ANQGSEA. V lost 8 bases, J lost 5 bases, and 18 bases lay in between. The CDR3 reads CSPDAIPAYGYTF. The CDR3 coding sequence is TGCAGCCCTGACGCAATACCAGCATATGGCTACACCTTC.

The CDR3 loop reads CATSRDGTGGYGYTF. The CDR3 DNA reads TGTGCCACCAGCAGAGATGGCACAGGGGGCTATGGCTACACCTTC. The V call is TRBV15, the J call TRBJ1-2; TRBD1 matches at 8 bases. The CDR3 extends over 15 amino acids. With 0 bases clipped from V and 4 bases from J, the junction kept 4 bases outside the gene matches. Looked up from germline, CDR1 is LNHNV and CDR2 is YYDKDF (reference sequence).

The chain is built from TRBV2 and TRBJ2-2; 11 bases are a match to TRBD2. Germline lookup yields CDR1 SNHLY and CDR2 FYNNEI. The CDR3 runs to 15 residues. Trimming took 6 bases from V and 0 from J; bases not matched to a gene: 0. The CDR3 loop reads CASRGLAANTGELFF. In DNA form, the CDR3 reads TGTGCCAGCAGGGGACTAGCGGCGAACACCGGGGAGCTGTTTTTT. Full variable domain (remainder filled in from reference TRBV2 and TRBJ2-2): EPEVTQTPSHQVTQMGQEVILRCVPISNHLYFYWYRQILGQKVEFLVSFYNNEISEKSEIFDDQFSVERPDGSNFTLKIRSTKLEDSAMYFCASRGLAANTGELFFGEGSRLTVL.

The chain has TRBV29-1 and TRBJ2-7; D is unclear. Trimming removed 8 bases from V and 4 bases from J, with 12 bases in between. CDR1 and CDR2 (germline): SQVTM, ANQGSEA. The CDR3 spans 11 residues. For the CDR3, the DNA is TGCAGCTCCGTCGTAAGTTACGAGCAGTACTTC. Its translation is CSSVVSYEQYF.

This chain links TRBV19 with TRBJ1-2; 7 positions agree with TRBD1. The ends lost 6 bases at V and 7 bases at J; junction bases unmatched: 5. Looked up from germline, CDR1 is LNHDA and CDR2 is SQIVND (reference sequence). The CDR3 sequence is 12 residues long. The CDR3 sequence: CASRRDSSGYTF. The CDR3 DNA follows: TGTGCCAGTAGGAGGGACAGCTCTGGCTACACCTTC.

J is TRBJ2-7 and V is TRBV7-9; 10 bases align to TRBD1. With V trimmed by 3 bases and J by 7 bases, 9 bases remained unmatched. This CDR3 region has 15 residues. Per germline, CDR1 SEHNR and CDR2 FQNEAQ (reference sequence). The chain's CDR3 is CASSFLRDRGGEQYF. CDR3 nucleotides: TGTGCCAGCAGCTTTTTACGGGACAGGGGTGGAGAGCAGTACTTC.

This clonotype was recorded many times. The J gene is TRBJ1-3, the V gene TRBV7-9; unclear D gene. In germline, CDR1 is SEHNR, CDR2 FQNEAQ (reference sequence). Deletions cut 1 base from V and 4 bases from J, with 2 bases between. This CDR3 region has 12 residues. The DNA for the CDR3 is TGTGCCAGCAGCTTAGTCGGAAACACCATATATTTT. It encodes CASSLVGNTIYF. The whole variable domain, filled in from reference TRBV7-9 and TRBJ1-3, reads DTGVSQNPRHKITKRGQNVTFRCDPISEHNRLYWYRQTLGQGPEFLTYFQNEAQLEKSRLLSDRFSAERPKGSFSTLEIQRTEQGDSAMYLCASSLVGNTIYFGEGSWLTVV.

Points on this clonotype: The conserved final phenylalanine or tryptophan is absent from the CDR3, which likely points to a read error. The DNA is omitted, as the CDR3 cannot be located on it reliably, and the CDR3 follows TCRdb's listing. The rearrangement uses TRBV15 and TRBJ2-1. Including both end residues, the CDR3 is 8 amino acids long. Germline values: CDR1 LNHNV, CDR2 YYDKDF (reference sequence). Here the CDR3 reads CATSRDSS.